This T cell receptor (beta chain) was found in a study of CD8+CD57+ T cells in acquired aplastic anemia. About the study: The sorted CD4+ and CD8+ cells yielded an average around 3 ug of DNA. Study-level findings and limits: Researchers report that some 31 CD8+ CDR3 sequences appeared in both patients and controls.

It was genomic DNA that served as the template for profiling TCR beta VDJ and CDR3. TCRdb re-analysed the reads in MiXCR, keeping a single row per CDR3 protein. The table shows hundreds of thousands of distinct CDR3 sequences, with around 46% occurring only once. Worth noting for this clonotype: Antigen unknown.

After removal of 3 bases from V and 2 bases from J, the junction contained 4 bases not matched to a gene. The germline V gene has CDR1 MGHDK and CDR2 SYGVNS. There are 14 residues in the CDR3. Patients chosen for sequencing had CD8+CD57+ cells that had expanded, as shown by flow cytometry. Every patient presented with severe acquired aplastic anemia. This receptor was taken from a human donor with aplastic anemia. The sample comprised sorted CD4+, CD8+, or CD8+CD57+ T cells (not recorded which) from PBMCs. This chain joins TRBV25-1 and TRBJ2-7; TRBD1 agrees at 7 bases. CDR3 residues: CASSDPGQTYEQYF. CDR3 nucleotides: TGTGCCAGCAGTGACCCGGGACAGACCTACGAGCAGTACTTC.